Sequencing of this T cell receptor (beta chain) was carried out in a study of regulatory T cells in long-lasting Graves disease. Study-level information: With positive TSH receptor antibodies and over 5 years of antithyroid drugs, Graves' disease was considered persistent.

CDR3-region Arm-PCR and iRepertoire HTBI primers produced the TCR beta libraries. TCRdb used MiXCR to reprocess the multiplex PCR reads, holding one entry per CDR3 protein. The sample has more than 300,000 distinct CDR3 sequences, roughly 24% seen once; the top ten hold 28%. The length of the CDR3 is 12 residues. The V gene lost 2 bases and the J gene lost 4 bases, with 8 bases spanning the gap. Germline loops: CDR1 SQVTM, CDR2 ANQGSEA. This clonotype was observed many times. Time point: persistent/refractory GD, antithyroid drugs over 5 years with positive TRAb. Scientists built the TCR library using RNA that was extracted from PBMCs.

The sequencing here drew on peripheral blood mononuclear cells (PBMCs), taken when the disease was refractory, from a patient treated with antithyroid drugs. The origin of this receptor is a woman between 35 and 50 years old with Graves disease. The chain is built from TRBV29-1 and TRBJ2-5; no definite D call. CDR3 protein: CSVEIGRETQYF. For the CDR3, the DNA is TGCAGCGTTGAAATAGGCAGAGAGACCCAGTACTTC.